Listed below are T cell receptor beta chains from one sample, sequenced in a study of beta chain features in type 1 diabetes. Repertoires were generated with immunoSEQ multiplex PCR, while TCRdb's copy carries only in-frame clones and drops some. This table has approximately 170,000 clones, roughly 7.1% appearing once. The sample consisted of central memory CD4+ T cells from blood. The receptors derive from a woman between 40 and 50 years old with type 1 diabetes. Both conserved end residues are part of each CDR3. Each record gives: V gene, D gene, clone size, CDR3 length, J gene, CDR3 protein, CDR3 DNA. A D gene is named only where the DNA matches it firmly. The size field is filled for only some rows; it gives once, few, many or a size class.

TRBV5-1	NA	few	14	TRBJ1-4	CASSFSATNEKLFF	TGCGCCAGCAGCTTCAGTGCAACTAATGAAAAACTGTTTTTT
TRBV7-6	NA	few	12	TRBJ2-2	CAVRGAPGELFF	TGTGCGGTCCGCGGGGCTCCCGGGGAGCTGTTTTTT
TRBV7-2	TRBD2	few	16	TRBJ2-5	CASSSRLAGAGETQYF	TGTGCCAGCAGTTCACGACTAGCGGGTGCGGGGGAGACCCAGTACTTC
TRBV6-6	NA	few	16	TRBJ1-1	CASSYAQSNMNTEAFF	TGTGCCAGCAGTTACGCACAGTCGAATATGAACACTGAAGCTTTCTTT
TRBV7-2	NA	many	13	TRBJ1-4	CASSLRRNEKLFF	TGTGCCAGCAGCTTAAGGCGGAATGAAAAACTGTTTTTT
TRBV7-9	NA	NA	13	TRBJ1-4	CASKEGVGEKLFF	TGTGCCAGCAAGGAGGGAGTAGGCGAAAAACTGTTTTTT
TRBV7-9	TRBD1	few	15	TRBJ2-1	CASSLGDRWKDEQFF	TGTGCCAGCAGCTTAGGGGACAGGTGGAAGGATGAGCAGTTCTTC
TRBV29-1	TRBD1	NA	14	TRBJ1-1	CSVGQGAISTEAFF	TGCAGCGTTGGACAGGGGGCAATCAGCACTGAAGCTTTCTTT
TRBV29-1	TRBD2	many	15	TRBJ2-1	CSVDFRGRESNEQFF	TGCAGCGTTGATTTCCGCGGGAGAGAAAGCAATGAGCAGTTCTTC
TRBV5-4	NA	few	13	TRBJ2-7	CASSLGQRDEQYF	TGTGCCAGCAGCTTGGGACAGCGGGACGAGCAGTACTTC
TRBV30	NA	NA	13	TRBJ2-5	CAWNPQARETQYF	TGTGCCTGGAACCCACAGGCGAGAGAGACCCAGTACTTC
TRBV6-6	NA	NA	14	TRBJ1-1	CASSRPQAPFEAFF	TGTGCCAGCAGCCGGCCGCAGGCGCCGTTCGAAGCTTTCTTT
TRBV14	TRBD1	NA	14	TRBJ1-6	CASSASGGYSPLHF	TGTGCCAGCAGCGCATCAGGGGGATATTCACCCCTCCACTTT
TRBV7-9	TRBD1	few	15	TRBJ1-4	CASSPWTGVNEKLFF	TGTGCCAGCAGCCCATGGACAGGAGTGAATGAAAAACTGTTTTTT
TRBV9	TRBD1	NA	15	TRBJ2-7	CASSVSTGVSYEQYF	TGTGCCAGCAGCGTATCGACAGGGGTCTCCTACGAGCAGTACTTC
TRBV20-1	NA	NA	10	TRBJ2-5	CSALQETQYF	TGCAGTGCTTTACAAGAGACCCAGTACTTC
TRBV18	TRBD1	NA	13	TRBJ2-7	CASSPDRYHEQYF	TGTGCCAGCTCACCGGACAGGTACCACGAGCAGTACTTC
TRBV2	NA	NA	12	TRBJ2-1	CASSERRGPQFF	TGTGCCAGCAGTGAAAGGAGGGGCCCGCAGTTCTTC
TRBV28	NA	few	16	TRBJ2-1	CASLIADTSSYNEQFF	TGTGCCAGCCTCATCGCGGACACCAGCTCCTACAATGAGCAGTTCTTC
TRBV4-3	TRBD1	NA	18	TRBJ2-3	CASSQDPPGQGAADTQYF	TGCGCCAGCAGCCAAGATCCCCCGGGACAGGGGGCAGCAGATACGCAGTATTTT
TRBV5-4	TRBD1	NA	16	TRBJ1-2	CASSSGTGRTNYGYTF	TGTGCCAGCAGCTCCGGGACAGGGAGGACTAACTATGGCTACACCTTC
TRBV11-2	TRBD1	NA	15	TRBJ2-7	CASSLEGTGSREQYF	TGTGCCAGCAGCTTAGAGGGGACAGGGTCTCGCGAGCAGTACTTC